Each of the 17 T cell receptor beta chains below was sequenced from the same sample in a study of regulatory T cells in long-lasting Graves disease. The time point was: newly diagnosed GD, antithyroid drugs for less than 3 months. Extracted PBMC RNA gave rise to the TCR library. Construction of the TCR beta libraries employed iRepertoire HTBI primers in conjunction with Arm-PCR of CDR3 regions. TCRdb re-analysed the multiplex PCR reads in MiXCR, keeping a single row per CDR3 protein. The sample lists approximately 300,000 distinct CDR3 sequences, more than 15% occurring once. The sample consisted of peripheral blood mononuclear cells (PBMCs), taken at new diagnosis, from a patient treated with antithyroid drugs. The receptors were gathered from a female donor with Graves disease.

This clonotype was detected ten times or more. The rearrangement uses TRBV11-2 and TRBJ1-4; TRBD1 aligns across 7 bases. V dropped 4 bases and J dropped 8; count of bases not matched to a gene: 4. CDR1 and CDR2 from the germline V gene are SGHAT and FQNNGV. There are 13 residues in the CDR3. The CDR3 sequence is CASSYRGREKLFF. DNA of the CDR3: TGTGCCAGCAGCTACAGGGGACGGGAAAAACTGTTTTTT.

This clonotype appeared many times. The chain combines TRBV7-8 with TRBJ1-3, with D maybe TRBD1 (6 bases). The CDR3 sequence is 15 residues long. Germline CDR1 reads SGHVS; CDR2 reads FQNEAQ. V lost 1 base to trimming and J lost 0 bases, with 7 bases between them. The chain's CDR3 is CASSLEGDSGNTIYF. As DNA, the CDR3 is TGTGCCAGCAGCTTAGAGGGGGACTCTGGAAACACCATATATTTT.

This clonotype has at least ten counts. The chain uses TRBV10-3 and TRBJ1-1; D is undetermined. Germline V gives CDR1 ENHRY, CDR2 SYGVKD. The V end lost 4 bases, the J end lost 1 base, and 7 bases lay between the germline ends. The CDR3 is 13 amino acids. Here the CDR3 reads CAISASKNTEAFF. Here the CDR3 DNA reads TGTGCCATCAGTGCCAGCAAGAACACTGAAGCTTTCTTT.

This clonotype showed up many times. The V gene is TRBV6-5, the J gene TRBJ1-2, with a tentative D call TRBD1 (5 bases). This CDR3 has 14 amino acids. The V end lost 4 bases, the J end lost 2 bases, and 11 bases lay between the germline ends. Germline CDR1 MNHEY, CDR2 SVGAGI. CDR3 residues: CASSLRGLNYGYTF. The CDR3 region has the DNA TGTGCCAGCAGTTTGCGGGGCCTCAACTATGGCTACACCTTC.

The V gene is TRBV6-5, the J gene TRBJ2-1, with 8 bases aligning to TRBD2. Trimming at V came to 4 bases and at J to 5 bases, leaving 13 bases not matched to a gene. Germline V lookup: CDR1 MNHEY, CDR2 SVGAGI. The length of the CDR3 is 17 residues. For the CDR3, the DNA is TGTGCCAGCAGTTTCCCTCGGGGGGGACTCCTCCACAATGAGCAGTTCTTC. Translation: CASSFPRGGLLHNEQFF.

Notes on this clonotype: This sequence may be a read error, since a much larger clone differs from it by one base. V is TRBV7-2 and J is TRBJ2-5; D gene unclear. The germline V gene has CDR1 SGHTA and CDR2 FQGNSA. V was trimmed by 0 bases and J by 6 bases, leaving 5 bases between them. CDR3 length: 12 residues. The CDR3: CASSLAIQTQYF. For the CDR3, the DNA is TGTGCCAGCAGCTTAGCGATCCAGACCCAGTACTTC.

The chain combines TRBV19 with TRBJ2-7, with TRBD1 as a possible D gene (5 bases). The CDR3 consists of 14 residues. Germline CDR1 reads LNHDA; CDR2 reads SQIVND (reference sequence). V lost 2 bases, J lost 3 bases, and 11 bases lay in between. The CDR3 DNA follows: TGTGCCAGTAGTATATTCCAGGGCCACTACGAGCAGTACTTC. Its translation is CASSIFQGHYEQYF.

This clonotype was counted a few times. V gene TRBV5-6 combines with J gene TRBJ2-4; D is possibly TRBD1 (6 bases). The J call is uncertain, as TRBJ1-2 better fits the DNA end. CDR3 length: 13 amino acids. CDR1 and CDR2 from the germline V gene are SGHDT and YYEEEE. The CDR3 DNA sequence: TGTGCCAGCAGCTTGAGACAGGCCTATGGCTACACCTTC. Its translation is CASSLRQAYGYTF.

V gene TRBV5-1 combines with J gene TRBJ1-1; TRBD1 is a possible D gene (6 bases). Looked up from germline, CDR1 is SGHRS and CDR2 is YFSETQ. With 7 bases removed from V and 0 bases from J, the gap between germline ends came to 22 bases. The CDR3 loop spans 17 amino acids. The CDR3 sequence is CASRAWGGTGMNTEAFF. The CDR3 DNA sequence: TGCGCCAGCCGAGCTTGGGGGGGAACAGGGATGAACACTGAAGCTTTCTTT.

At least ten counts were recorded for this clonotype. This chain links TRBV29-1 with TRBJ2-3; tentative D call: TRBD1 (5 bases). Germline CDR1 SQVTM, CDR2 ANQGSEA. Trimming cost V 6 bases and J 1 base, with 23 bases left between them. This CDR3 spans 17 amino acids. The CDR3 here is CSVKIWDAGKGTDTQYF. The DNA for the CDR3 is TGCAGCGTAAAAATATGGGATGCAGGGAAGGGCACAGATACGCAGTATTTT.

This clonotype was observed many times. The chain joins TRBV11-2 to TRBJ2-7; D is tentatively TRBD1 or TRBD2 (6 bases each). In germline, CDR1 is SGHAT, CDR2 FQNNGV. Trimming removed 6 bases from V and 6 bases from J, with 21 bases in between. The CDR3 sequence is 15 residues long. The CDR3 DNA follows: TGTGCCAGCAGGACTACCGGGACGGGGGCTGGCGAGCAGTACTTC. Translating it yields CASRTTGTGAGEQYF.

This clonotype occurred many times. This rearrangement joins TRBV11-1 to TRBJ2-5, with 13 bases identical to TRBD2. Germline values: CDR1 SGHAT, CDR2 FQDESV (reference sequence). Losses at the gene ends were 5 bases for V and 5 bases for J; bases not matched to a gene: 11. The CDR3 runs 17 residues. In DNA form, the CDR3 reads TGTGCCAGCAGCCCCTGGACTAGCGGGAGTATGCGGGAGACCCAGTACTTC. Translated: CASSPWTSGSMRETQYF.

This clonotype came up many times. The chain employs TRBV19 and TRBJ1-5; a possible D gene is TRBD1 (6 bases). Per the germline V gene, CDR1 is LNHDA and CDR2 is SQIVND (reference sequence). The V and J ends lost 3 bases and 2 bases respectively, with 11 bases between them. The CDR3 runs 15 residues. The CDR3 DNA reads TGTGCCAGTAGTATCGGGGGCGCGGGCAATCAGCCCCAGCATTTT. Protein sequence: CASSIGGAGNQPQHF.

This clonotype was counted many times. CDR3 coding DNA: TGTGCCAGCTCACCGTTATACAACACTGAAGCTTTCTTT. Amino acid sequence: CASSPLYNTEAFF. The V gene is TRBV18, the J gene TRBJ1-1; D call uncertain. The V gene's germline CDR1 is KGHSH and CDR2 LQKENI. The CDR3 length is 13 residues. V gave up 3 bases and J gave up 2 bases, with 7 bases separating them.

The chain has TRBV15 and TRBJ2-7; 10 nucleotides line up with TRBD2. Looked up from germline, CDR1 is LNHNV and CDR2 is YYDKDF (reference sequence). The CDR3 is made up of 14 amino acids. The trim removed 1 base at V and 4 bases at J, leaving 1 base unmatched. The CDR3 loop reads CATSRGSGRYEQYF. The CDR3 coding sequence is TGTGCCACCAGCAGAGGTAGCGGGAGGTACGAGCAGTACTTC.

This clonotype came up a few times. This chain links TRBV20-1 with TRBJ1-6, with a possible D match to TRBD1 (6 bases). This CDR3 is built from 15 residues. Germline lookup yields CDR1 DFQATT and CDR2 SNEGSKA (reference sequence). Deletions cut 1 base from V and 10 bases from J, with 17 bases between. CDR3 loop: CSARVQTGGTSPLHF. The CDR3 nucleotides are TGCAGTGCTAGAGTTCAGACAGGAGGAACGTCACCCCTCCACTTT.

This clonotype showed up many times. The gene calls are TRBV18 and TRBJ1-1, with TRBD1 matching 9 bases. The J segment lost 1 base and the V segment lost 5 bases, leaving 8 bases of the junction unmatched. Germline CDR1 and CDR2: KGHSH and LQKENI. CDR3 size: 16 residues. The CDR3 DNA follows: TGTGCCAGCTCATCTCTCACACAGGGGGCGAACACTGAAGCTTTCTTT. The encoded protein is CASSSLTQGANTEAFF. The variable domain in full, completed from reference TRBV18 and TRBJ1-1, reads NAGVMQNPRHLVRRRGQEARLRCSPMKGHSHVYWYRQLPEEGLKFMVYLQKENIIDESGMPKERFSAEFPKEGPSILRIQQVVRGDSAAYFCASSSLTQGANTEAFFGQGTRLTVV.